This passage covers 17 T cell receptor beta chains from one sample sequenced in a study of tumor and adjacent non-tumor tissue in lung cancer. The template was RNA from unsorted bulk tissue. Distant lung tissue was collected more than 3 cm away from the tumor edge. Three rounds of nested PCR, following a modified ARM-PCR protocol, produced the TCRbeta library. TCRdb re-called the multiplex PCR reads through MiXCR, storing one row per CDR3 protein. The table has under 80,000 distinct CDR3 sequences, around three quarters seen once. The sample consisted of distant non-tumor lung tissue. The origin of the receptors is a man aged 60 to 75 with non-small cell lung cancer.

Ten or more counts support this clonotype. The rearrangement joins TRBV5-3 to TRBJ1-5; D not resolved. Being an ORF, TRBV5-3 has a function that is uncertain. Deletions cut 2 bases from V and 2 bases from J, with 17 bases between. The CDR3 covers 17 residues. The CDR3 nucleotides read TGTGCCAGAAGCTTCCCCGATCAGGCAAACCGCAATCAGCCCCAGCATTTT. Residues: CARSFPDQANRNQPQHF.

Concerning this clonotype: Sequence at one end of the junction differs from germline and may be a read error. The chain combines TRBV30 with TRBJ1-2; 9 bases map to TRBD1. There are 13 residues in the CDR3. From germline, CDR1 is GTSNPN and CDR2 SVGIG (reference sequence). This CDR3 is CAWNARQGVGCTF. In DNA, the CDR3 is TGTGCCTGGAATGCACGACAGGGGGTGGGCTGCACCTTC.

Remarks on this clonotype: Given a much more abundant clone one base away, this may be a read error. V usage is TRBV20-1 and J usage is TRBJ2-7; D is unresolved. CDR1 is DFQATT and CDR2 is SNEGSKA in the germline V gene (reference sequence). CDR3 length equals 12 residues. Trimming stripped 8 bases from V and 2 bases from J, with 13 bases between. The CDR3 loop is CSTITSPYEQYF. Here the CDR3 DNA reads TGCAGTACTATCACTTCCCCCTACGAGCAGTACTTC.

The gene calls are TRBV7-8 and TRBJ2-2; TRBD2 might be the D (5 bases). This CDR3 is built from 17 residues. Trimming took off 8 bases at V and 0 bases at J, with 19 bases between the two ends. Germline CDR1 SGHVS, CDR2 FQNEAQ. CDR3 region: CASGLTVLVTNTGELFF. The CDR3 DNA reads TGTGCCAGCGGCCTGACGGTACTAGTGACGAACACCGGGGAGCTGTTTTTT.

Concerning this clonotype itself: Germline is not matched at one junction end, which may reflect a read error. The chain combines TRBV11-1 with TRBJ2-3, with D perhaps assigned TRBD1 or TRBD2 (5 bases each). Germline V gives CDR1 SGHAT, CDR2 FQDESV (reference sequence). The CDR3 length is 16 residues. DNA of the CDR3: TGCGCCAGCAGCTTGACTAACGGGGCTAGCACAGATACGCAGTATTTT. It encodes CASSLTNGASTDTQYF.

This clonotype was observed at least ten times. This chain connects TRBV6-1 to TRBJ1-1; no firm D call. CDR1 and CDR2 from the germline V gene are MNHNS and SASEGT. The CDR3 runs 14 residues. Trimming stripped 4 bases from V and 4 bases from J, with 13 bases between. The CDR3 is CASSAQGEATEAFF. DNA of the CDR3: TGTGCCAGCAGTGCGCAAGGCGAGGCCACTGAAGCTTTCTTT.

Notes on this clonotype: A junction end diverges from the germline sequence, so it may reflect a read error. The chain couples TRBV11-3 to TRBJ2-3, with 11 bases that match TRBD2. The CDR3 loop spans 16 amino acids. Germline lookup yields CDR1 SGHNT and CDR2 YENEEA. DNA for the CDR3: TGTGCCAGCAGCCCAGGGACTAGCGGTGTCACATATACGCACTATTTT. Protein sequence: CASSPGTSGVTYTHYF.

Note on this clonotype: Since the CDR3 does not end with the conserved phenylalanine or tryptophan, this likely comes from a read error. The J gene is TRBJ2-2, the V gene TRBV10-1, with TRBD2 matching 7 bases. CDR1 is WNHNN and CDR2 is SYGVQD in the germline V gene (reference sequence). There are 14 residues in the CDR3. CDR3 in DNA: TGCGCCTGCAGTGAGTCGGGAGGAGCCGGGGAGCTGTTTATT. It codes for CACSESGGAGELFI.

On this clonotype itself: One junction end disagrees with the germline gene, perhaps due to a read error. The V call is TRBV5-4, the J call TRBJ2-4; TRBD1 agrees at 10 bases. The CDR3 totals 14 residues. CDR1 is SGHNT, CDR2 YYREEE, per germline (reference sequence). The CDR3 spells CASSLAGTGDIQYF. For the CDR3, the DNA is TGTGCCAGCAGCTTGGCCGGGACAGGGGACATTCAGTACTTT.

In regard to this clonotype: Germline and junction disagree at one end, which may indicate a read error. J is TRBJ2-6 and V is TRBV6-1, with TRBD1 as a possible D gene (5 bases). In germline, CDR1 is MNHNS, CDR2 SASEGT. The CDR3 consists of 14 residues. This CDR3 is CASSEVAGANVLSF. CDR3 bases: TGTGCCAGCAGTGAAGTGGCTGGGGCCAACGTCCTGAGTTTC.

Comment on this clonotype: Germline is not matched at one junction end, which may reflect a read error. The rearrangement joins TRBV29-1 to TRBJ1-1; D uncertain. The CDR3 runs to 14 residues. Per the germline V gene, CDR1 is SQVTM and CDR2 is ANQGSEA. CDR3 region: CSVDRPVVNTEAFF. The CDR3 DNA reads TGTAGCGTTGATAGGCCTGTGGTGAACACTGAGGCTTTCTTT.

This clonotype has only one observation. One junction end does not reproduce the germline sequence, and a read error may be involved. This rearrangement joins TRBV2 to TRBJ1-2; TRBD1 is a possible D gene (5 bases). Germline values: CDR1 SNHLY, CDR2 FYNNEI. The CDR3 sequence is 14 residues long. The CDR3 region is CAGSELRRGDGYTF. For the CDR3, the DNA is TGTGCCGGCAGTGAACTTCGGCGCGGGGACGGCTACACCTTC.

On this clonotype itself: An end of the junction differs from the germline gene, which may be a read error. The chain recombines TRBV11-1 with TRBJ2-1; D could derive from TRBD1 or TRBD2 (5 bases each). Germline V lookup: CDR1 SGHAT, CDR2 FQDESV (reference sequence). CDR3 size: 15 residues. For the CDR3, the DNA is TGTGCCACCAACCGGGACGAGGACTCCTTCAATGAGCAGTTCTTC. It encodes CATNRDEDSFNEQFF. Using reference TRBV11-1 and TRBJ2-1 for the parts outside the CDR3, the full variable domain is EAEVAQSPRYKITEKSQAVAFWCDPISGHATLYWYRQILGQGPELLVQFQDESVVDDSQLPKDRFSAERLKGVDSTLKIQPAELGDSAMYLCATNRDEDSFNEQFFGPGTRLTVL.

As for this clonotype: Its ends do not fully match the called genes, so a read error is possible. V is TRBV11-1 and J is TRBJ2-2; D perhaps matches TRBD2 (5 bases). The CDR3 covers 14 residues. Looked up from germline, CDR1 is SGHAT and CDR2 is FQDESV (reference sequence). The CDR3 region is CASSYANGIGKLFF. The CDR3 DNA reads as TGTGCCAGCAGCTATGCTAATGGCATCGGGAAGCTGTTTTTT.

This chain joins TRBV11-3 and TRBJ2-3; D may be TRBD2 (5 bases). Trimming left V 6 bases short and J 2 bases short, with 18 bases between. This CDR3 is 16 amino acids long. Germline CDR1 is SGHNT and CDR2 is YENEEA. The CDR3 DNA reads as TGTGCCAGCAGTTCCAGGCTAGCTGATAACACAGATACGCAGTATTTT. Protein sequence: CASSSRLADNTDTQYF.

This clonotype was detected a few times. This sequence may be a read error, since a much larger clone differs from it by one base. The V gene is TRBV5-1, the J gene TRBJ2-7, with a possible D match to TRBD1 (5 bases). Germline V lookup: CDR1 SGHRS, CDR2 YFSETQ. CDR3 size: 15 residues. The CDR3 is CASNLVPGIVHEQYF. The DNA of the CDR3 is TGCGCCAGCAACTTGGTCCCAGGGATTGTACACGAGCAGTACTTC.

The chain is built from TRBV11-3 and TRBJ2-5; 14 bases are a match to TRBD2. With V trimmed by 8 bases and J by 4 bases, 9 bases remained unmatched. Germline assignment: CDR1 SGHNT and CDR2 YENEEA. This CDR3 has 16 amino acids. The CDR3 loop is CASGSPGTSGRETQYF. In DNA, the CDR3 is TGTGCCAGCGGCTCCCCGGGGACTAGCGGGAGAGAGACCCAGTACTTC.